The next 23 T cell receptor beta chains were all read from a single sample in a study of long-term antiretroviral therapy in people with HIV. Run at survey level, the immunoSEQ assay was version v3.0. Profiling relied on immunoSEQ multiplex PCR, and the TCRdb table lists in-frame clones only, not all of them. The sample lists around 30,000 clones, about 95% occurring once. The sample here was unsorted PBMCs, taken 5.3 years after starting antiretroviral therapy. The receptors come from a man aged 25-45 years with HIV.

This chain links TRBV7-3 with TRBJ1-1; possible D gene TRBD1, 6 bases. CDR3 length equals 12 residues. Germline V lookup: CDR1 SGHTA, CDR2 FQGTGA. Between the trimmed V and J ends, which lost 4 bases and 5 bases, there was a span of 8 bases. The CDR3 reads CASSYGQTEAFF. The CDR3 DNA reads as TGTGCCAGCAGCTACGGACAGACTGAAGCTTTCTTT.

J is TRBJ2-7 and V is TRBV28, with TRBD2 matching 13 bases. Germline V gene data show CDR1 as MDHEN and CDR2 as SYDVKM. The CDR3 is made up of 15 amino acids. Trimming took 5 bases from V and 2 from J; bases not matched to a gene: 3. CDR3 bases: TGTGCCAGCAGTGAGGGACTAGCGGGAACCTACGAGCAGTACTTC. Amino acid sequence: CASSEGLAGTYEQYF.

The gene calls are TRBV14 and TRBJ2-7; D is unresolved. The CDR3 consists of 12 residues. Trimming removed 0 bases at V and 3 bases at J, with 3 bases between. Germline V gene sequence: CDR1 SGHDN, CDR2 FVKESK. The chain's CDR3 is CASSQDRYEQYF. The CDR3 DNA follows: TGTGCCAGCAGCCAAGACCGCTACGAGCAGTACTTC.

The chain joins TRBV15 to TRBJ2-5; D is possibly TRBD2 (6 bases). CDR1 and CDR2 from the germline V gene are LNHNV and YYDKDF (reference sequence). The length of the CDR3 is 15 residues. The V and J ends lost 6 bases and 9 bases respectively, with 23 bases between them. The CDR3 is CATRPREAHTYSQYF. CDR3 coding DNA: TGTGCCACCAGGCCGCGGGAAGCCCATACGTATTCCCAGTACTTC.

The chain employs TRBV4-3 and TRBJ2-1; perhaps TRBD2 as D (7 bases). Trimming removed 1 base from V and 0 bases from J, with 13 bases in between. Germline V gives CDR1 LGHNA, CDR2 YSLEER. The CDR3 runs 17 residues. CDR3 residues: CASSQGGAGASYNEQFF. Written as DNA, the CDR3 is TGCGCCAGCAGCCAAGGGGGGGCGGGGGCCTCCTACAATGAGCAGTTCTTC.

This chain joins TRBV2 and TRBJ2-3; a weak D match, TRBD1 (6 bases). Germline CDR1 and CDR2: SNHLY and FYNNEI. V was trimmed by 6 bases and J by 0 bases, leaving 19 bases between them. The CDR3 extends over 17 amino acids. The CDR3 spells CASSPKGVVSSTDTQYF. The CDR3 DNA is TGTGCCAGCAGCCCAAAGGGGGTCGTTTCAAGCACAGATACGCAGTATTTT.

This chain uses TRBV4-2 with TRBJ2-7; 9 nucleotides line up with TRBD2. From germline, CDR1 is LGHNA and CDR2 YNFKEQ. This CDR3 comprises 14 residues. Trimming removed 3 bases from V and 3 bases from J; junction bases left unmatched: 3. CDR3 protein: CASSQGTSYYEQYF. DNA of the CDR3: TGTGCCAGCAGCCAGGGGACTAGCTACTACGAGCAGTACTTC.

CDR3 in DNA: TGTGCTAGTGGTTTAACGGGACAGGGCGGTGGCTACACCTTC. Its protein product is CASGLTGQGGGYTF. The chain employs TRBV12-5 and TRBJ1-2; 9 bases are a match to TRBD1. CDR3 length equals 14 residues. Germline trimming cut 3 bases from V and 7 bases from J; bases unmatched to any gene: 6. CDR1 and CDR2 from the germline V gene are LGHNT and FRNRAP.

This chain links TRBV2 with TRBJ2-1; TRBD1 matches 8 bases. CDR1 and CDR2 from the germline V gene are SNHLY and FYNNEI. The CDR3 covers 14 residues. The ends lost 6 bases at V and 2 bases at J; junction bases unmatched: 3. In DNA, the CDR3 is TGTGCCAGCAGGGGGACAGGCCCCTACAATGAGCAGTTCTTC. Protein product: CASRGTGPYNEQFF.

The chain joins TRBV7-9 to TRBJ2-5, with 9 positions matching TRBD2. The CDR3 has 16 residues. In germline, CDR1 is SEHNR, CDR2 FQNEAQ (reference sequence). V gave up 5 bases and J gave up 2 bases; unmatched junction bases: 9. The CDR3 DNA reads TGTGCCAGCAGCCGCTTGTTGAGCGGGGGGCAAGAGACCCAGTACTTC. Protein product: CASSRLLSGGQETQYF.

The chain is built from TRBV27 and TRBJ1-2; a possible D gene is TRBD1 (5 bases). The CDR3 has 15 residues. V was pared by 5 bases and J by 2 bases, with 15 bases between. Germline-derived CDR1 and CDR2 are MNHEY and SMNVEV (reference sequence). The CDR3 region is CASSPRGYPNYGYTF. CDR3 bases: TGTGCCAGCAGTCCCCGGGGGTACCCGAACTATGGCTACACCTTC.

The rearrangement links TRBV5-1 to TRBJ2-3, with D unresolved. The germline V gene has CDR1 SGHRS and CDR2 YFSETQ. This CDR3 comprises 14 residues. V was shortened by 2 bases and J by 3 bases, with 10 bases between the two germline ends. The CDR3 nucleotides are TGCGCCAGCAGCTTAGGCGGTAGTACAGATACGCAGTATTTT. Its protein product is CASSLGGSTDTQYF.

The chain combines TRBV29-1 with TRBJ2-7, with D unclear. CDR1 SQVTM and CDR2 ANQGSEA come from the germline V gene. The ends were cut back, 1 base at V and 2 bases at J, with 9 bases in the middle. The CDR3 runs 13 residues. The CDR3, as DNA: TGCAGCGTTGAAGTGACTGGGACCTACGAGCAGTACTTC. Amino acids: CSVEVTGTYEQYF.

The chain combines TRBV10-3 with TRBJ2-3; no firm D call. The CDR3 spans 16 residues. V lost 4 bases and J lost 0, with 14 bases in between. Per the germline V gene, CDR1 is ENHRY and CDR2 is SYGVKD. The CDR3 is CAISGGESSSTDTQYF. The CDR3 region has the DNA TGTGCCATCAGTGGAGGAGAGTCTTCTAGCACAGATACGCAGTATTTT.

The table lists this clone with a few counts. The genes are TRBV5-1 and TRBJ2-7; possibly TRBD1 or TRBD2 for D (5 bases each). Germline V gene data show CDR1 as SGHRS and CDR2 as YFSETQ. The CDR3 is made up of 14 amino acids. V lost 5 bases, J lost 6 bases, and 18 bases lay in between. This chain's CDR3 is CASRPVGETPEQYF. The DNA for the CDR3 is TGCGCCAGCAGACCCGTGGGGGAAACTCCCGAGCAGTACTTC.

The rearrangement joins TRBV19 to TRBJ1-3, with D hard to call. CDR3 length equals 15 residues. V lost 6 bases to trimming and J lost 0 bases, with 12 bases between them. Germline V CDR1 and CDR2: LNHDA, SQIVND (reference sequence). CDR3 loop: CASRLQRNSGNTIYF. The CDR3 bases are TGTGCCAGTAGGCTACAGAGGAACTCTGGAAACACCATATATTTT.

This sequence joins TRBV6-5 and TRBJ2-7; D unresolved. The CDR3 length is 14 residues. Trimming shortened V by 2 bases and J by 2 bases, and 10 bases separated the two germline ends. Germline loops: CDR1 MNHEY, CDR2 SVGAGI. The CDR3 DNA sequence: TGTGCCAGCAGTTACGACGGCGGAACCTACGAGCAGTACTTC. As protein: CASSYDGGTYEQYF.

The rearrangement joins TRBV7-9 to TRBJ2-1, with TRBD2 identical over 8 bases. From germline, CDR1 is SEHNR and CDR2 FQNEAQ (reference sequence). The trim removed 3 bases at V and 7 bases at J, leaving 8 bases unmatched. This CDR3 has 15 residues. CDR3 DNA: TGTGCCAGCAGCTTTAGTGCGGGGGGCTGGAATGAGCAGTTCTTC. It yields the protein CASSFSAGGWNEQFF.

The sample holds one count of this clone. The genes are TRBV27 and TRBJ1-5, with 7 nucleotides matching TRBD1. Germline-derived CDR1 and CDR2 are MNHEY and SMNVEV (reference sequence). The CDR3 runs to 17 residues. The J segment lost 4 bases and the V segment lost 6 bases, leaving 15 bases of the junction unmatched. The CDR3 bases are TGTGCCAGCAGCGCCCGACAGGGAAGGGGGTTTAATCAGCCCCAGCATTTT. Translated, it gives CASSARQGRGFNQPQHF.

CDR3 in DNA: TGTGCCAGCTCACCTCTGGGGCGGGTCGGGGACACTGAAGCTTTCTTT. It specifies CASSPLGRVGDTEAFF. The chain carries TRBV18 and TRBJ1-1; D is perhaps TRBD1 (5 bases). The CDR3 runs to 16 residues. Trimming stripped 3 bases from V and 3 bases from J, with 17 bases between. CDR1 and CDR2 (germline): KGHSH, LQKENI.

The chain is built from TRBV7-9 and TRBJ1-5, with D hard to call. This CDR3 region has 13 residues. V lost 4 bases, J lost 2 bases, and 6 bases lay in between. Germline lookup yields CDR1 SEHNR and CDR2 FQNEAQ (reference sequence). CDR3 in amino acids: CASSSHGNQPQHF. In nucleotides, the CDR3 is TGTGCCAGCAGCTCCCACGGCAATCAGCCCCAGCATTTT.

The rearrangement joins TRBV30 to TRBJ2-5; D gene ambiguous. V was clipped by 3 bases and J by 1 base, with 6 bases between them. CDR1 is GTSNPN and CDR2 is SVGIG in the germline V gene (reference sequence). The CDR3 covers 12 residues. The DNA for the CDR3 is TGTGCCTGGAGCGGCATCCAAGAGACCCAGTACTTC. Amino acid sequence: CAWSGIQETQYF. Full variable domain (remainder filled in from reference TRBV30 and TRBJ2-5): SQTIHQWPATLVQPVGSPLSLECTVEGTSNPNLYWYRQAAGRGLQLLFYSVGIGQISSEVPQNLSASRPQDRQFILSSKKLLLSDSGFYLCAWSGIQETQYFGPGTRLLVL.

The chain recombines TRBV9 with TRBJ2-3; the match to TRBD2 covers 10 bases. CDR3 length: 16 residues. After removal of 2 bases from V and 3 bases from J, the junction contained 6 bases not matched to a gene. Germline CDR1 reads SGDLS; CDR2 reads YYNGEE. In DNA form, the CDR3 reads TGTGCCAGCAGCGTGGGTAGCGGGGGGTTAACAGATACGCAGTATTTT. Translation gives CASSVGSGGLTDTQYF.